This T cell receptor beta chain was observed in a study of blood T cell repertoires in COVID-19. Trimming cost V 6 bases and J 6 bases, with 14 bases left between them. This CDR3 is built from 13 residues. The germline V gene encodes CDR1 MDHEN and CDR2 SYDVKM. Authors' processing steps: The assay estimated nucleated cells by amplifying reference gene primers. Sequencing used immunoSEQ multiplex PCR; TCRdb keeps in-frame clones, though not all of them. V and J calls and clone size are copied from that table; D and trimming were computed from the DNA. The table lists some 400,000 clones, around 91% of them singletons. Resolution of symptoms, clearance, or two negative PCRs was present in recovered Cohort 3 donors.

The rearrangement links TRBV28 to TRBJ1-2; D not certain. The sequence was collected from a man aged 30 to 45 who had recovered from COVID-19. Sequenced: PBMCs or T cells enriched from blood (not recorded which). The CDR3 loop is CASSPVTFDGYTF. The DNA of the CDR3 is TGTGCCAGCAGCCCCGTCACTTTTGATGGCTACACCTTC.